This entry concerns a single TCR beta chain. This specimen comes from a study of blood T cell repertoires in COVID-19. TCRdb's table, derived via immunoSEQ multiplex PCR, lists solely in-frame clones and lacks some. The sample has 300,000 to 350,000 clones, roughly 85% seen once; the top ten hold less than 2.5%. The CDR3 length is 14 residues. The germline gives CDR1 MNHEY, CDR2 SMNVEV (reference sequence). V was shortened by 2 bases and J by 0 bases, with 4 bases between the two germline ends. Input material: PBMCs or T cells enriched from blood (not recorded which). This rearrangement joins TRBV27 to TRBJ1-4; the D is unclear. This clonotype originated in a man in his thirties or forties who had recovered from COVID-19. Written as DNA, the CDR3 is TGTGCCAGCAGTTTACGGGCAACTAATGAAAAACTGTTTTTT. Translation gives CASSLRATNEKLFF.